The 14 T cell receptor beta chains listed next were all sequenced from one sample in a study of blood T cell repertoires in COVID-19. Measured with immunoSEQ multiplex PCR; TCRdb has only the in-frame clones, and not every one. The sample includes around 100,000 clones, around nine tenths seen only once; the top ten take approximately 4.7%. Material for sequencing was peripheral blood. The receptors derive from a middle-aged man with acute or convalescent COVID-19.

The chain employs TRBV5-1 and TRBJ2-1; TRBD2 matches at 8 bases. This CDR3 is 13 amino acids long. V lost 4 bases to trimming and J lost 7 bases; unmatched junction nucleotides: 4. CDR1 SGHRS and CDR2 YFSETQ come from the germline V gene. DNA for the CDR3: TGCGCCAGCAGCCCGGGACTAGTGAATGAGCAGTTCTTC. It encodes CASSPGLVNEQFF.

This chain uses TRBV19 with TRBJ1-5; tentatively, D is TRBD1 (5 bases). This CDR3 has 14 residues. V shed 7 bases and J shed 8 bases, with 18 bases lying between them. Germline V gene data show CDR1 as LNHDA and CDR2 as SQIVND (reference sequence). CDR3 in amino acids: CASTIPTGGEPQHF. The CDR3 nucleotides are TGTGCCAGTACCATCCCTACTGGGGGGGAGCCCCAGCATTTT.

The CDR3 DNA sequence: TGTGCCAGCCGCAGGGACACTAAGAATTCACCCCTCCACTTT. It is translated as CASRRDTKNSPLHF. This chain connects TRBV27 to TRBJ1-6, with a tentative D call TRBD1 (6 bases). This CDR3 is built from 14 residues. Germline CDR1 reads MNHEY; CDR2 reads SMNVEV (reference sequence). The ends were cut back, 8 bases at V and 7 bases at J, with 15 bases in the middle.

This clone has a single count. The chain couples TRBV7-2 to TRBJ1-3, with D uncertain. V was shortened by 0 bases and J by 2 bases, with 5 bases between the two germline ends. This CDR3 region has 14 residues. The germline V gene encodes CDR1 SGHTA and CDR2 FQGNSA. CDR3 sequence: CASSLAVAGNTIYF. In DNA form, the CDR3 reads TGTGCCAGCAGCTTAGCGGTAGCTGGAAACACCATATATTTT. The complete variable domain, with remaining parts taken from reference TRBV7-2 and TRBJ1-3, reads GAGVSQSPSNKVTEKGKDVELRCDPISGHTALYWYRQSLGQGLEFLIYFQGNSAPDKSGLPSDRFSAERTGGSVSTLTIQRTQQEDSAVYLCASSLAVAGNTIYFGEGSWLTVV.

The CDR3 is CASSQGISEAFF. DNA for the CDR3: TGTGCCAGCTCACAGGGGATCAGTGAAGCTTTCTTT. The V call is TRBV18, the J call TRBJ1-1, with a possible D match to TRBD1 (5 bases). V gave up 4 bases and J gave up 7 bases, with 10 bases separating them. In germline, CDR1 is KGHSH, CDR2 LQKENI. The CDR3 is made up of 12 amino acids.

The sample holds one count of this clone. The chain is built from TRBV2 and TRBJ1-2; a possible D gene is TRBD1 (5 bases). Germline assignment: CDR1 SNHLY and CDR2 FYNNEI. CDR3 length equals 12 residues. V shed 6 bases and J shed 4 bases, with 9 bases lying between them. CDR3 protein: CASSVGLYGYTF. As DNA, the CDR3 is TGTGCCAGCAGCGTGGGACTCTATGGCTACACCTTC.

This sequence joins TRBV6-2 or TRBV6-3 and TRBJ2-1; TRBD2 matches at 13 bases. The germline CDR1 and CDR2 sequences are MNHEY and SVGEGT. V shed 5 bases and J 9 bases; nucleotides not matched to a gene: 7. This CDR3 region has 15 residues. DNA of the CDR3: TGTGCCAGCAGTACCGGACTAGCGGGAGTAGTTGAGCAGTTCTTC. Its translation is CASSTGLAGVVEQFF.

The V gene is TRBV5-1, the J gene TRBJ1-3; tentative D call: TRBD1 (5 bases). Looked up from germline, CDR1 is SGHRS and CDR2 is YFSETQ. The CDR3 extends over 13 amino acids. V dropped 7 bases and J dropped 0 bases, with 8 bases sitting between them. The CDR3 reads CASRGASGNTIYF. In nucleotides, the CDR3 is TGCGCCAGCCGCGGGGCCTCTGGAAACACCATATATTTT.

The V gene is TRBV18, the J gene TRBJ2-5, with 14 bases identical to TRBD2. The V gene end was trimmed by 4 bases and the J gene end by 4 bases; junction bases not matched to a gene: 5. Germline CDR1 reads KGHSH; CDR2 reads LQKENI. The CDR3 spans 16 residues. The CDR3 coding sequence is TGTGCCAGCTCACTAGGGACTAGCGGGAGTGGAGAGACCCAGTACTTC. It translates to CASSLGTSGSGETQYF. Complete variable domain (other parts from reference TRBV18 and TRBJ2-5): NAGVMQNPRHLVRRRGQEARLRCSPMKGHSHVYWYRQLPEEGLKFMVYLQKENIIDESGMPKERFSAEFPKEGPSILRIQQVVRGDSAAYFCASSLGTSGSGETQYFGPGTRLLVL.

The chain couples TRBV7-2 to TRBJ1-2; D uncertain. Trimming pared 4 bases from V and 8 bases from J, leaving 11 bases between. Germline-derived CDR1 and CDR2 are SGHTA and FQGNSA. The length of the CDR3 is 12 residues. The CDR3 spells CASSSTEGGYTF. CDR3 bases: TGTGCCAGCAGCTCGACGGAGGGCGGCTACACCTTC.

The gene calls are TRBV29-1 and TRBJ2-1; no clear D. Germline V lookup: CDR1 SQVTM, CDR2 ANQGSEA. Trimming pared 0 bases from V and 0 bases from J, leaving 12 bases between. This CDR3 spans 16 amino acids. This CDR3 is CSVEDPGESSYNEQFF. Here the CDR3 DNA reads TGCAGCGTTGAAGATCCCGGAGAAAGCTCCTACAATGAGCAGTTCTTC.

A remark on this clone: One end of the junction is discordant with germline, which a read error may explain. CDR3 sequence (DNA): TGTGCCAGCAGCTTCGAGTTCCGGCGGGGAGCTGTTTTT. Translation gives CASSFEFRRGAVF. This sequence joins TRBV7-3 and TRBJ2-2; possibly TRBD2 for D (6 bases). This CDR3 is built from 13 residues. Germline V gives CDR1 SGHTA, CDR2 FQGTGA.

V and J are TRBV7-2 and TRBJ1-5; 9 bases agree with TRBD1. V gave up 2 bases and J gave up 6 bases; unmatched junction bases: 2. The germline V gene has CDR1 SGHTA and CDR2 FQGNSA. The CDR3 is made up of 14 amino acids. The CDR3 DNA is TGTGCCAGCAGCTTATCGACAGGGGGTCAGCCCCAGCATTTT. Protein: CASSLSTGGQPQHF.

This chain connects TRBV6-5 to TRBJ2-7; 7 bases are a match to TRBD1. Germline V gene sequence: CDR1 MNHEY, CDR2 SVGAGI. The CDR3 length is 13 residues. Trimming removed 7 bases from V and 1 base from J; junction bases left unmatched: 4. The CDR3 loop is CASTPGQSYEQYF. CDR3 nucleotides: TGTGCCAGCACCCCGGGACAGTCCTACGAGCAGTACTTC.